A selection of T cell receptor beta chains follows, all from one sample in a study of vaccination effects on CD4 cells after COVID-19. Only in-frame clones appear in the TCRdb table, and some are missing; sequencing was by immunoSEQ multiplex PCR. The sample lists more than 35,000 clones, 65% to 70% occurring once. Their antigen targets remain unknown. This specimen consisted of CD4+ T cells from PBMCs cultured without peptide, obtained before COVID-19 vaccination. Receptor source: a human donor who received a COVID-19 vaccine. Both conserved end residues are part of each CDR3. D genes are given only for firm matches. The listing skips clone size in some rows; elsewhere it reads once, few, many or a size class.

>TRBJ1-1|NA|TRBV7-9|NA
CASSLGWAGNTEAFF
TGTGCCAGCAGCTTAGGGTGGGCAGGGAACACTGAAGCTTTCTTT
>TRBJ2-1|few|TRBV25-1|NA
CASSPDLKSEQFF
TGTGCCAGCAGTCCAGACTTGAAGTCGGAGCAGTTCTTC
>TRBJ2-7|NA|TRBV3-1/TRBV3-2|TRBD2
CASSQGLAGYYEQYF
TGTGCCAGCAGCCAAGGACTAGCGGGGTACTACGAGCAGTACTTC
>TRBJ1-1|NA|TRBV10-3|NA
CAISVQGGTEAFF
TGTGCCATCAGTGTTCAGGGTGGGACGGAGGCTTTCTTT
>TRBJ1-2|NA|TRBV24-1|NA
CATSVGRDYGYTF
TGTGCCACCAGTGTCGGCAGGGACTATGGCTACACCTTC
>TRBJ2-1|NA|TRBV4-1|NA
CASSRFPNAIARVNEQFF
TGCGCCAGCAGCCGATTCCCAAACGCCATCGCTAGAGTGAATGAGCAGTTCTTC
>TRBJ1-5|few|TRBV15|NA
CATSRDNQPQHF
TGTGCCACCAGCAGAGACAATCAGCCCCAGCATTTT
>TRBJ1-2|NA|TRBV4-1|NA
CASSQARGTTKAYDYGYTF
TGCGCCAGCAGCCAAGCTAGAGGGACAACAAAGGCCTACGACTATGGCTACACCTTC
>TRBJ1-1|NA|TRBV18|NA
CASSRGNTEAFF
TGTGCCAGCTCGAGGGGGAACACTGAAGCTTTCTTT
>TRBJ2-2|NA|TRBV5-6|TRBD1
CASSLKGTVLIGGELFF
TGTGCCAGCAGCTTGAAGGGGACAGTACTCATTGGCGGGGAGCTGTTTTTT
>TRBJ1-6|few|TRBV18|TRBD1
CATKTGGDSPLHF
TGTGCCACCAAAACAGGGGGCGATTCACCCCTCCACTTT
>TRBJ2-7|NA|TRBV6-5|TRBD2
CATAGGWNSYEQYF
TGTGCCACCGCGGGAGGGTGGAACTCCTACGAGCAGTACTTC
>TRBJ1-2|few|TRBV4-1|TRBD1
CASSQESGRGPGYTF
TGCGCCAGCAGCCAAGAAAGCGGCAGGGGGCCTGGCTACACCTTC
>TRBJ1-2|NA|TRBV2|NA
CASSELGNYGYTF
TGTGCCAGCAGTGAATTAGGGAACTATGGCTACACCTTC
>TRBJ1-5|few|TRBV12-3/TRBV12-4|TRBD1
CASRGQGDQPQHF
TGTGCCAGCAGGGGACAGGGGGATCAGCCCCAGCATTTT
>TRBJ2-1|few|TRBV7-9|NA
CASSPLQASSYNEQFF
TGTGCCAGCAGCCCACTGCAGGCGAGTTCCTACAATGAGCAGTTCTTC
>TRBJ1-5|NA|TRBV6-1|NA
CASSEWGFNQPQHF
TGTGCCAGCAGTGAGTGGGGCTTCAATCAGCCCCAGCATTTT
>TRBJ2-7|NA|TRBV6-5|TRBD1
CASSYRDRGNEQYF
TGTGCCAGCAGTTACCGGGACAGGGGCAACGAGCAGTACTTC
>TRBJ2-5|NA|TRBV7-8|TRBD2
CASSLRTSGGWETQYF
TGTGCCAGCAGCCTTCGGACTAGCGGGGGGTGGGAGACCCAGTACTTC
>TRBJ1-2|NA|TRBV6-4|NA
CASSEGANYGYTF
TGTGCCAGCAGTGAAGGGGCTAACTATGGCTACACCTTC
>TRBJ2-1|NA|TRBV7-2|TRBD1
CASSLGTGINNEQFF
TGTGCCAGCAGCTTAGGGACAGGGATAAACAATGAGCAGTTCTTC
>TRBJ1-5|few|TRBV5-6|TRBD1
CASSLGQGVSQPQHF
TGTGCCAGCAGCTTGGGACAGGGGGTAAGCCAGCCCCAGCATTTT
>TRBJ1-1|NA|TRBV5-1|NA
CASYQGLWTHTEAFF
TGCGCCAGCTACCAGGGGTTATGGACACACACTGAAGCTTTCTTT
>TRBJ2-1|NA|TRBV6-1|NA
CASSERPDPYNEQFF
TGTGCCAGCAGTGAACGGCCAGACCCCTACAATGAGCAGTTCTTC
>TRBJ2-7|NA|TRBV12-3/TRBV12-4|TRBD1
CASSTGVSYEQYF
TGTGCCAGCAGCACAGGGGTCTCCTACGAGCAGTACTTC
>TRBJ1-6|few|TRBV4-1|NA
CASSQDRNSFGSPLHF
TGCGCCAGCAGCCAAGATCGCAACAGTTTCGGTTCACCCCTCCACTTT
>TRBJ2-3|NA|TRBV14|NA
CASSQDHSGNTQYF
TGTGCCAGCAGCCAAGATCATTCGGGGAATACGCAGTATTTT
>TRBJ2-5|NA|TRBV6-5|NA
CASSPDWFFGTQYF
TGTGCCAGCAGCCCGGACTGGTTCTTTGGGACCCAGTACTTC
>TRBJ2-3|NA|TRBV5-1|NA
CASGQGSTDTQYF
TGCGCCAGCGGGCAGGGGAGCACAGATACGCAGTATTTT
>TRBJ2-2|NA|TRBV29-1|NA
CSVAGSFITGELFF
TGCAGCGTTGCCGGGTCCTTTATCACCGGGGAGCTGTTTTTT
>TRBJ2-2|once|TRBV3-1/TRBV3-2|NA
CASSQVLTGELFF
TGTGCCAGCAGCCAAGTTCTGACCGGGGAGCTGTTTTTT
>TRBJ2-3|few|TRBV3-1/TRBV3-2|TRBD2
CASSSFGLAGGRAGTDTQYF
TGTGCCAGCAGCTCCTTTGGACTAGCGGGGGGTAGGGCTGGCACAGATACGCAGTATTTT
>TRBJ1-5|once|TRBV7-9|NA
CASSLGAAAEEPQHF
TGTGCCAGCAGCTTAGGGGCAGCAGCAGAGGAGCCCCAGCATTTT
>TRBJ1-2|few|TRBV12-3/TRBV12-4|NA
CAIRGMATYGYTF
TGTGCCATCAGGGGAATGGCAACCTATGGCTACACCTTC
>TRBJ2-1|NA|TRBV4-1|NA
CASSHNLNEQFF
TGCGCCAGCAGCCATAACTTAAATGAGCAGTTCTTC
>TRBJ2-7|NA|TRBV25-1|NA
CASSVGGCGF
TGTGCCAGCAGTGTAGGGGGTTGTGGATTC